These 26 T cell receptor beta chains were sequenced from one sample in a study of blood T cells in healthy people across ages (dated by TCRdb to between 2015 and 2016). Receptor amplification or capture employed 5' RACE. Sequencing relied on an Illumina HiSeq 2500. A second PCR of about 7 to 12 cycles was performed with a sample-barcoded 5' primer and a J-beta primer mix. The raw public data were reprocessed by TCRdb itself: fastp quality trimming at Q25, MiXCR clonotype calling, in-frame beta chains only. Every distinct CDR3 protein forms one entry, paired with its most common genes and DNA. The sample records over 550,000 distinct CDR3 sequences, about 30% of which are singletons. The ten biggest clones cover approximately 15% of the sample. The sequenced sample consisted of blood. These receptors were collected from a woman older than 75 in good health.

On this clonotype itself: A much larger clonotype is one base distant, so this may be a read error. The gene calls are TRBV12-3 or TRBV12-4 and TRBJ2-1, with 9 bases aligning to TRBD1. The J call may be incorrect, as the DNA end agrees better with TRBJ2-7. There are 15 residues in the CDR3. The CDR3 DNA follows: TGTGCCAGCAGCCCCGGGACAGGGTTCTACAATGAGCAGTACTTC. Amino acid sequence: CASSPGTGFYNEQYF.

V and J are TRBV6-2 or TRBV6-3 and TRBJ2-7; 8 bases align to TRBD1. Germline-derived CDR1 and CDR2 are MNHEY and SVGEGT. This CDR3 region has 15 residues. V shed 6 bases and J 7 bases; nucleotides not matched to a gene: 14. This CDR3 reads CASRSTGARTGEQYF. DNA of the CDR3: TGTGCCAGCAGATCGACAGGGGCACGTACGGGGGAGCAGTACTTC.

This clonotype was seen more than once but under ten times. V usage is TRBV4-2 and J usage is TRBJ2-4; 7 nucleotides match TRBD1. Looked up from germline, CDR1 is LGHNA and CDR2 is YNFKEQ. CDR3 size: 15 residues. V was clipped by 4 bases and J by 8 bases; unmatched bases: 11. The CDR3 coding sequence is TGTGCCAGCAGCCCTGGGTCCCGGGACAGAGACATTCAGTACTTC. Translated, it gives CASSPGSRDRDIQYF.

In its sample, this clonotype was seen many times. The chain joins TRBV7-9 to TRBJ1-6; D ambiguous. CDR3 length: 11 residues. CDR1 and CDR2 (germline): SEHNR, FQNEAQ (reference sequence). Trimming took off 1 base at V and 13 bases at J, with 5 bases between the two ends. For the CDR3, the DNA is TGTGCCAGCAGCTTAGACAACCCCCTCCACTTT. Encoded protein: CASSLDNPLHF. The whole variable domain, remainder taken from reference TRBV7-9 and TRBJ1-6, is DTGVSQNPRHKITKRGQNVTFRCDPISEHNRLYWYRQTLGQGPEFLTYFQNEAQLEKSRLLSDRFSAERPKGSFSTLEIQRTEQGDSAMYLCASSLDNPLHFGNGTRLTVT.

This clonotype was observed at least ten times. This sequence joins TRBV5-1 and TRBJ2-1, with 9 bases aligning to TRBD2. Germline values: CDR1 SGHRS, CDR2 YFSETQ. J lost 6 bases, V lost 0 bases, and 13 bases had no gene match. The CDR3 consists of 18 residues. CDR3 sequence (DNA): TGCGCCAGCAGCTTGGGGGGACTAGCCTCTTCTGGGCGCAATGAGCAGTTCTTC. It translates to CASSLGGLASSGRNEQFF. The whole variable domain, filled in from reference TRBV5-1 and TRBJ2-1, reads KAGVTQTPRYLIKTRGQQVTLSCSPISGHRSVSWYQQTPGQGLQFLFEYFSETQRNKGNFPGRFSGRQFSNSRSEMNVSTLELGDSALYLCASSLGGLASSGRNEQFFGPGTRLTVL.

There are many counts of this clonotype. This sequence joins TRBV7-2 and TRBJ2-5; 8 bases map to TRBD1. The germline V gene has CDR1 SGHTA and CDR2 FQGNSA. J lost 1 base, V lost 1 base, and 5 bases had no gene match. The length of the CDR3 is 16 residues. CDR3 sequence: CASSLEGRGPQETQYF. CDR3 DNA sequence: TGTGCCAGCAGCTTAGAAGGCAGGGGGCCCCAAGAGACCCAGTACTTC.

The V gene is TRBV5-1, the J gene TRBJ2-5, with 11 bases that match TRBD2. CDR3 size: 16 residues. The ends lost 4 bases at V and 1 base at J; junction bases unmatched: 6. CDR1 and CDR2 from the germline V gene are SGHRS and YFSETQ. The CDR3 region has the DNA TGCGCCAGCAGCACACTAGCGGGGGCGTTCCAAGAGACCCAGTACTTC. Protein product: CASSTLAGAFQETQYF. Variable domain in full (rest from reference TRBV5-1 and TRBJ2-5): KAGVTQTPRYLIKTRGQQVTLSCSPISGHRSVSWYQQTPGQGLQFLFEYFSETQRNKGNFPGRFSGRQFSNSRSEMNVSTLELGDSALYLCASSTLAGAFQETQYFGPGTRLLVL.

V gene TRBV20-1 combines with J gene TRBJ2-7, with D perhaps matching TRBD1 or TRBD2 (5 bases each). The V end was cut by 3 bases, the J end by 0 bases, with 15 bases between. Germline values: CDR1 DFQATT, CDR2 SNEGSKA (reference sequence). The CDR3 is made up of 15 amino acids. CDR3 nucleotides: TGCAGTGCTAGGGCATCCGGGACGAGCTCCTACGAGCAGTACTTC. Translation: CSARASGTSSYEQYF.

V gene TRBV5-4 combines with J gene TRBJ2-1, with TRBD2 matching 15 bases. The J call may be mistaken, given a closer DNA end match to TRBJ2-7. Germline lookup yields CDR1 SGHNT and CDR2 YYREEE (reference sequence). The CDR3 consists of 17 residues. CDR3 DNA sequence: TGTGCCAGCAGCTTGTACGGACTAGCGGGGGGGCGCAATGAGCAGTACTTC. Translation: CASSLYGLAGGRNEQYF.

The DNA of the CDR3 is TGTGCCAGCAGGGGACAGGGGACTGGGGCCAACGTCCTGACTTTC. Encoded protein: CASRGQGTGANVLTF. This chain joins TRBV27 and TRBJ2-6; TRBD1 matches 10 bases. The germline V gene has CDR1 MNHEY and CDR2 SMNVEV (reference sequence). The CDR3 covers 15 residues. Trimming at V came to 6 bases and at J to 2 bases, leaving 1 base not matched to a gene.

The V call is TRBV20-1, the J call TRBJ1-5, with 7 bases aligning to TRBD1. This CDR3 is built from 13 residues. Germline V gene sequence: CDR1 DFQATT, CDR2 SNEGSKA (reference sequence). With 7 bases clipped from V and 4 bases from J, the junction kept 7 bases outside the gene matches. The chain's CDR3 is CSVVQGINQPQHF. In DNA form, the CDR3 reads TGCAGTGTCGTACAGGGGATTAATCAGCCCCAGCATTTT.

This clonotype was found a few times. J is TRBJ1-1 and V is TRBV27; possibly TRBD1 for D (6 bases). Germline V lookup: CDR1 MNHEY, CDR2 SMNVEV (reference sequence). CDR3 length equals 14 residues. V was trimmed by 5 bases and J by 3 bases, leaving 13 bases between them. The CDR3 bases are TGTGCCAGCAGTCCCCGGACAGAACACACTGAAGCTTTCTTT. Translated, it gives CASSPRTEHTEAFF.

This clonotype was found many times. The V gene is TRBV7-6, the J gene TRBJ2-5, with TRBD2 matching over 10 bases. This CDR3 has 16 amino acids. The V gene end was trimmed by 3 bases and the J gene end by 4 bases; junction bases not matched to a gene: 8. Germline V gene lookup returns CDR1 SGHVS and CDR2 FNYEAQ. The CDR3 DNA reads as TGTGCCAGCAGCTTTCCCAGGGAGCGGGGGGGAGAGACCCAGTACTTC. It yields the protein CASSFPRERGGETQYF.

This clonotype was seen ten or more times. The rearrangement uses TRBV7-8 and TRBJ2-7; TRBD1 matches at 10 bases. With 3 bases clipped from V and 1 base from J, the junction kept 9 bases outside the gene matches. CDR3 size: 17 residues. The germline V gene encodes CDR1 SGHVS and CDR2 FQNEAQ. The CDR3 is CASSFLQGQGLSYEQYF. The DNA for the CDR3 is TGTGCCAGCAGCTTTCTTCAGGGACAGGGGTTATCCTACGAGCAGTACTTC.

This clonotype was counted at least ten times. The V and J genes are TRBV7-9 and TRBJ1-2; D is uncertain. The ends were cut back, 5 bases at V and 10 bases at J, with 14 bases in the middle. This CDR3 region has 12 residues. The germline V gene has CDR1 SEHNR and CDR2 FQNEAQ (reference sequence). The CDR3 is CASSPLEGAYTF. The CDR3 DNA sequence: TGTGCCAGCAGCCCCCTGGAGGGTGCCTACACCTTC.

The chain links TRBV6-1 to TRBJ1-2; TRBD1 agrees at 7 bases. The CDR3 totals 14 residues. The germline CDR1 and CDR2 sequences are MNHNS and SASEGT. Trimming at V came to 7 bases and at J to 8 bases, leaving 13 bases not matched to a gene. CDR3 sequence: CASTRRTGVVGYTF. The CDR3, as DNA: TGTGCCAGCACCAGGAGGACAGGAGTTGTAGGCTACACCTTC.

In its sample, this clonotype was seen many times. The V and J genes are TRBV7-2 and TRBJ2-7, with 8 bases fitting TRBD1. CDR3 length: 14 amino acids. Germline V lookup: CDR1 SGHTA, CDR2 FQGNSA. V gave up 0 bases and J gave up 6 bases; unmatched junction bases: 4. The CDR3 reads CASSLAVTGGEQYF. The DNA for the CDR3 is TGTGCCAGCAGCTTAGCGGTCACAGGGGGCGAGCAGTACTTC.

For the CDR3, the DNA is TGCAGTGCTAGGTGGCAGGATGAAGCTTTCTTT. It yields the protein CSARWQDEAFF. This chain uses TRBV20-1 with TRBJ1-1; D is undetermined. V was pared by 3 bases and J by 7 bases, with 9 bases between. This CDR3 is 11 amino acids long. Per the germline V gene, CDR1 is DFQATT and CDR2 is SNEGSKA (reference sequence).

The chain has TRBV30 and TRBJ2-7; perhaps TRBD1 as D (5 bases). Deletions cut 1 base from V and 3 bases from J, with 13 bases between. The CDR3 has 14 amino acids. The germline V gene has CDR1 GTSNPN and CDR2 SVGIG (reference sequence). CDR3 bases: TGTGCCTGGAGTGGAGCCCTGGGGCGCTACGAGCAGTACTTC. It translates to CAWSGALGRYEQYF.

This chain links TRBV20-1 with TRBJ2-7; D is possibly TRBD2 (6 bases). Trimming pared 6 bases from V and 5 bases from J, leaving 14 bases between. The V gene's germline CDR1 is DFQATT and CDR2 SNEGSKA (reference sequence). CDR3 length: 12 residues. Written as DNA, the CDR3 is TGCAGTGCCCCGACTAGTTACAACGAGCAGTACTTC. This codes for CSAPTSYNEQYF.

The V call is TRBV5-1, the J call TRBJ1-2; D remains ambiguous. Germline lookup yields CDR1 SGHRS and CDR2 YFSETQ. Trimming shortened V by 4 bases and J by 2 bases, and 15 bases separated the two germline ends. The CDR3 is 15 amino acids. In DNA, the CDR3 is TGCGCCAGCAGCCTCAACCCCGACGGAAACTATGGCTACACCTTC. Translation gives CASSLNPDGNYGYTF.

Only a few counts were recorded for this clonotype. The chain uses TRBV5-6 and TRBJ1-1; D gene ambiguous. The germline CDR1 and CDR2 sequences are SGHDT and YYEEEE. The V and J ends lost 5 bases and 7 bases respectively, with 12 bases between them. The length of the CDR3 is 12 residues. CDR3 residues: CASSSRRIEAFF. The CDR3 coding sequence is TGTGCCAGCAGTTCGAGACGAATTGAAGCTTTCTTT.

The genes are TRBV6-2 or TRBV6-3 and TRBJ1-1; no definite D call. The germline V gene has CDR1 MNHEY and CDR2 SVGEGT. The CDR3 totals 14 residues. The V gene lost 8 bases and the J gene lost 7 bases, with 20 bases spanning the gap. CDR3 DNA sequence: TGTGCCAGCGACTCAGGTGATACAAAGAATGAAGCTTTCTTT. Residues: CASDSGDTKNEAFF.

This clonotype has at least ten counts. The chain joins TRBV5-1 to TRBJ1-1, with unresolved D. Germline V gene lookup returns CDR1 SGHRS and CDR2 YFSETQ. The V gene lost 4 bases and the J gene lost 1 base, with 14 bases spanning the gap. The CDR3 runs 15 residues. CDR3 sequence reads: CASSALPAGNTEAFF. CDR3 nucleotides: TGCGCCAGCAGCGCGTTACCGGCGGGGAACACTGAAGCTTTCTTT.

The chain recombines TRBV7-2 with TRBJ2-7; 9 nucleotides match TRBD2. The CDR3 covers 15 residues. The V and J ends lost 5 bases and 4 bases, in that order; junction bases with no gene match: 9. Germline CDR1 and CDR2: SGHTA and FQGNSA. CDR3 residues: CASSSTSGLRYEQYF. The CDR3, as DNA: TGTGCCAGCAGCAGTACTAGCGGGTTACGATACGAGCAGTACTTC.

Ten or more counts support this clonotype. The V call is TRBV4-3, the J call TRBJ2-3; D is unresolved. Germline V gives CDR1 LGHNA, CDR2 YSLEER. The CDR3 sequence is 14 residues long. V lost 4 bases and J 2 bases, leaving 10 bases between the germline ends. The CDR3 DNA is TGCGCCAGCAGCCCCCAGACTGCCACAGATACGCAGTATTTT. It yields the protein CASSPQTATDTQYF.